The 15 T cell receptor beta chains below come from one sample, sequenced in a study of T cells after yellow fever vaccination. TCRdb re-analysed the 5' RACE reads in MiXCR, keeping a single row per CDR3 protein. The table records roughly 520,000 distinct CDR3 sequences, 20% to 25% of them present only once. The source was PBMCs, collected roughly 23 days after the first yellow fever vaccination. Every receptor here comes from a young man who received the YFV17D yellow fever vaccine.

This clonotype was picked up a small number of times. The chain couples TRBV7-9 to TRBJ2-6; D remains unclear. CDR3 length: 15 residues. The V gene's germline CDR1 is SEHNR and CDR2 FQNEAQ (reference sequence). V was shortened by 3 bases and J by 1 base, with 7 bases between the two germline ends. The CDR3 reads CASSFTLSGANVLTF. CDR3 nucleotide sequence: TGTGCCAGCAGCTTTACTTTATCTGGGGCCAACGTCCTGACTTTC.

This clonotype was counted a few times. The gene calls are TRBV7-6 and TRBJ2-5; D possibly matches TRBD1 or TRBD2 (5 bases each). Deletions cut 7 bases from V and 4 bases from J, with 16 bases between. CDR3 size: 14 residues. Germline assignment: CDR1 SGHVS and CDR2 FNYEAQ. The CDR3 DNA follows: TGTGCCAGCACCACAGGAGGTACTTTAGAGACCCAGTACTTC. Translated: CASTTGGTLETQYF.

V and J are TRBV28 and TRBJ2-6; 9 bases match TRBD1. In germline, CDR1 is MDHEN, CDR2 SYDVKM. The CDR3 covers 19 residues. V shed 4 bases and J 0 bases; nucleotides not matched to a gene: 10. The CDR3 coding sequence is TGTGCCAGCAGTTCCTTCCTTGTGGGACAGGGCTCTGGGGCCAACGTCCTGACTTTC. Translated, it gives CASSSFLVGQGSGANVLTF.

CDR3 sequence (DNA): TGTGCCAGCAGTTTATACAGGTCCACCAGCGGCGAGCAGTACTTC. Translating it yields CASSLYRSTSGEQYF. The chain employs TRBV27 and TRBJ2-7; D tentatively reads TRBD1 or TRBD2 (5 bases each). There are 15 residues in the CDR3. CDR1 and CDR2 (germline): MNHEY, SMNVEV (reference sequence). V was shortened by 1 base and J by 6 bases, with 16 bases between the two germline ends.

V and J are TRBV18 and TRBJ2-5, with 8 bases matching TRBD1. This CDR3 contains 13 residues. Per the germline V gene, CDR1 is KGHSH and CDR2 is LQKENI. J gave up 5 bases and V 6 bases, and 5 bases lay outside the gene matches. The CDR3 bases are TGTGCCAGCTCTAGGACAGGGATGGAGACCCAGTACTTC. Translating it yields CASSRTGMETQYF.

The rearrangement joins TRBV24-1 to TRBJ2-2; D gene uncertain. CDR3 length: 13 amino acids. Germline V gives CDR1 KGHDR, CDR2 SFDVKD. V was trimmed by 7 bases and J by 7 bases, leaving 12 bases between them. CDR3 protein: CATSATSGGELFF. Written as DNA, the CDR3 is TGTGCCACCAGCGCCACCAGTGGCGGGGAGCTGTTTTTT.

Only a few counts were recorded for this clonotype. J is TRBJ1-1 and V is TRBV29-1; D unresolved. The germline CDR1 and CDR2 sequences are SQVTM and ANQGSEA. This CDR3 contains 14 residues. Trimming took off 7 bases at V and 2 bases at J, with 17 bases between the two ends. The CDR3 region has the DNA TGCAGCGCCGTTCGGAACTCAGCTAACACTGAAGCTTTCTTT. It encodes CSAVRNSANTEAFF.

This clonotype has a handful of counts. The genes are TRBV25-1 and TRBJ1-1; no clear D gene. Germline loops: CDR1 MGHDK, CDR2 SYGVNS. Trimming cost V 4 bases and J 8 bases, with 11 bases left between them. This CDR3 spans 12 amino acids. This CDR3 reads CASSGWAVEAFF. CDR3 nucleotides: TGTGCCAGCAGTGGATGGGCGGTGGAAGCTTTCTTT.

This clonotype came up a few times. The chain carries TRBV4-1 and TRBJ1-5, with a possible D match to TRBD1 (6 bases). The CDR3 is made up of 17 amino acids. Germline-derived CDR1 and CDR2 are MGHRA and YSYEKL. V was pared by 1 base and J by 3 bases, with 16 bases between. CDR3 amino acids: CASSQVSSGANNQPQHF. CDR3 DNA: TGCGCCAGCAGCCAAGTTTCTTCAGGGGCGAACAATCAGCCCCAGCATTTT.

The chain uses TRBV12-3 or TRBV12-4 and TRBJ2-2; a possible D gene is TRBD2 (5 bases). The CDR3 is 14 amino acids. V lost 4 bases, J lost 6 bases, and 12 bases lay in between. The CDR3: CASSSHSRAGELFF. In DNA form, the CDR3 reads TGTGCCAGCAGTTCCCACTCGAGGGCCGGGGAGCTGTTTTTT.

The rearrangement uses TRBV11-2 and TRBJ2-1; 9 bases are a match to TRBD2. Trimming took 5 bases from V and 0 from J; bases not matched to a gene: 14. Germline-derived CDR1 and CDR2 are SGHAT and FQNNGV. The CDR3 is 19 amino acids. The CDR3: CASSRQGSGGPRSYNEQFF. As DNA, the CDR3 is TGTGCCAGCAGCCGTCAGGGCAGCGGGGGGCCCCGCTCCTACAATGAGCAGTTCTTC.

This chain connects TRBV6-2 or TRBV6-3 to TRBJ2-7; D is unresolved. V shed 2 bases and J shed 3 bases, with 8 bases lying between them. CDR3 size: 13 residues. Germline lookup yields CDR1 MNHEY and CDR2 SVGEGT. The CDR3 here is CASSYSGNYEQYF. CDR3 in DNA: TGTGCCAGCAGTTACAGTGGGAACTACGAGCAGTACTTC.

This clonotype was counted many times. The rearrangement joins TRBV4-2 to TRBJ2-5, with 7 bases identical to TRBD2. This CDR3 has 13 residues. Germline V gene data show CDR1 as LGHNA and CDR2 as YNFKEQ. V shed 6 bases, J shed 1 base, and the junction held 2 bases outside the gene matches. CDR3: CASSTSAQETQYF. The CDR3 nucleotides read TGTGCCAGCAGTACTAGCGCCCAAGAGACCCAGTACTTC.

The chain has TRBV19 and TRBJ2-1, with 9 bases that match TRBD2. The CDR3 consists of 18 residues. The V segment lost 1 base and the J segment 0 bases; nucleotides outside the gene matches: 7. From germline, CDR1 is LNHDA and CDR2 SQIVND (reference sequence). CDR3 amino acids: CASSIGSGGPSSYNEQFF. CDR3 DNA: TGTGCCAGTAGTATAGGGAGCGGGGGGCCGAGCTCCTACAATGAGCAGTTCTTC.

The CDR3 loop reads CSVGNYNEQFF. CDR3 DNA: TGCAGCGTTGGCAACTACAATGAGCAGTTCTTC. The rearrangement links TRBV29-1 to TRBJ2-1, with D unclear. The CDR3 has 11 residues. The V gene's germline CDR1 is SQVTM and CDR2 ANQGSEA. V lost 4 bases to trimming and J lost 3 bases, with 4 bases between them.